This section outlines one TCR beta chain sequence together with its context. The data originate from a study of OX40 agonist ivuxolimab in advanced cancers. TCRdb keeps only in-frame clones here, not all; method: immunoSEQ multiplex PCR. The data hold about 91,000 clones, with around 84% observed a single time. Germline CDR1 MNHEY, CDR2 SVGAGI. Trimming removed 6 bases from V and 3 bases from J, with 9 bases in between. The CDR3 has 13 residues. The sequencing here drew on CD4+ or CD8+ T cells sorted from blood, taken in a trial of the OX40 agonist ivuxolimab. This receptor was taken from an adult with an advanced solid tumor such as melanoma, head and neck, liver or kidney cancer. The rearrangement uses TRBV6-5 and TRBJ1-5; unclear D gene. This chain's CDR3 is CASRFDFNQPQHF. For the CDR3, the DNA is TGTGCCAGCAGATTCGATTTCAATCAGCCCCAGCATTTT.